The 13 T cell receptor beta chains in this list originate from one sample, sequenced in a study of Ad26.COV2.S vaccination and SARS-CoV-2 variants listed by TCRdb under 2021. Interpreted using the paper, the treatment or condition label stands for: around 19 received Ad26.COV2.S at low or high dose, single or two shots; a few received placebo; per-sample allocation not given. For vaccine and placebo recipients, repertoires were sequenced using samples collected on day 63 after the first injection. To prepare the library, the immunoSEQ multiplex PCR assay was applied. Entries here come from immuneACCESS through TCRdb and include only in-frame sequences with V and J called. Some clones fail to appear in such tables; in the studies checked, an unresolved V gene covers under half of the shortfall, and the cause of the remainder is unknown. This sample holds hundreds of thousands of clones; 80% to 95% were observed only once. 9% to 15% of the sample is taken by the ten largest.

Sequenced here: peripheral blood, sampled in a trial of Ad26.COV2.S vaccine versus placebo. The receptors stem from a person between 18 and 59 years old who received the Ad26.COV2.S COVID-19 vaccine or a placebo.

The rearrangement joins TRBV9 to TRBJ2-7, with 7 bases fitting TRBD2. The CDR3 loop spans 14 amino acids. Germline V gives CDR1 SGDLS, CDR2 YYNGEE. V lost 4 bases, J lost 3 bases, and 7 bases stayed unmatched. CDR3 nucleotides: TGTGCCAGCAGCCCTGGACTAGAGGGCTACGAGCAGTACTTC. Translation: CASSPGLEGYEQYF.

The chain combines TRBV27 with TRBJ2-1, with D possibly being TRBD1 (7 bases). The CDR3 loop spans 15 amino acids. Trimming removed 4 bases from V and 4 bases from J, with 14 bases in between. Per germline, CDR1 MNHEY and CDR2 SMNVEV (reference sequence). The CDR3 region has the DNA TGTGCCAGCAGTTACGGGCAGGGGGGTTACAATGAGCAGTTCTTC. This codes for CASSYGQGGYNEQFF.

This chain links TRBV25-1 with TRBJ1-3, with D perhaps TRBD1 (5 bases). In germline, CDR1 is MGHDK, CDR2 SYGVNS. V shed 6 bases and J shed 2 bases, with 8 bases lying between them. The CDR3 is made up of 13 amino acids. CDR3 DNA: TGTGCCAGCAGAGGGGACCCTGGAAACACCATATATTTT. Amino acids: CASRGDPGNTIYF.

The J gene is TRBJ2-7, the V gene TRBV18, with a tentative D call TRBD2 (5 bases). Between the trimmed V and J ends, which lost 2 bases and 2 bases, there was a span of 13 bases. CDR1 and CDR2 from the germline V gene are KGHSH and LQKENI. This CDR3 comprises 15 residues. CDR3 DNA sequence: TGTGCCAGCTCACCAATCCCGGGGAGCGCCTACGAGCAGTACTTC. The encoded protein is CASSPIPGSAYEQYF.

The CDR3: CASSQEGLTDTQYF. CDR3 nucleotides: TGCGCCAGCAGCCAAGAGGGTTTGACGGATACGCAGTATTTT. This chain links TRBV4-3 with TRBJ2-3; D not certain. Trimming shortened V by 0 bases and J by 6 bases, and 10 bases separated the two germline ends. The CDR3 contains 14 residues. Germline lookup yields CDR1 LGHNA and CDR2 YSLEER.

The J gene is TRBJ2-2, the V gene TRBV18, with no clear D. CDR1 is KGHSH and CDR2 is LQKENI in the germline V gene. This CDR3 is built from 15 residues. Trimming removed 3 bases at V and 3 bases at J, with 11 bases between. The CDR3 spells CASSPLRSDTGELFF. The CDR3 coding sequence is TGTGCCAGCTCACCCCTCCGGAGTGACACCGGGGAGCTGTTTTTT.

V gene TRBV14 combines with J gene TRBJ2-1, with 8 bases aligning to TRBD2. The CDR3 covers 18 residues. The J segment lost 7 bases and the V segment lost 1 base, leaving 15 bases of the junction unmatched. Germline V gene sequence: CDR1 SGHDN, CDR2 FVKESK. In nucleotides, the CDR3 is TGTGCCAGCAGCCAAGGAGGAGCGGGAGAGGTCTCCTTAAATGAGCAGTTCTTC. This translates into CASSQGGAGEVSLNEQFF.

This chain connects TRBV29-1 to TRBJ1-1; D is perhaps TRBD1 (6 bases). V was pared by 5 bases and J by 0 bases, with 13 bases between. Germline loops: CDR1 SQVTM, CDR2 ANQGSEA. The CDR3 consists of 14 residues. CDR3 protein: CSVHDRILNTEAFF. DNA of the CDR3: TGCAGCGTTCATGACAGGATTTTGAACACTGAAGCTTTCTTT.

The V call is TRBV23-1, the J call TRBJ2-1; D possibly matches TRBD1 or TRBD2 (6 bases each). TRBV23-1 carries the ORF label, with uncertain function. With 7 bases removed from V and 8 bases from J, the gap between germline ends came to 21 bases. The CDR3 loop spans 15 amino acids. DNA for the CDR3: TGCGCCAGCACCCCCCGGGCGGGAAACAGGGATGAGCAGTTCTTC. Translated: CASTPRAGNRDEQFF.

The V and J genes are TRBV28 and TRBJ1-5; the match to TRBD1 covers 11 bases. The V gene's germline CDR1 is MDHEN and CDR2 SYDVKM. J gave up 5 bases and V 3 bases, and 3 bases lay outside the gene matches. This CDR3 spans 15 amino acids. CDR3 region: CASSFWTGGYQPQHF. CDR3 DNA sequence: TGTGCCAGCAGTTTTTGGACAGGGGGCTATCAGCCCCAGCATTTT. The whole variable domain, remainder taken from reference TRBV28 and TRBJ1-5, is DVKVTQSSRYLVKRTGEKVFLECVQDMDHENMFWYRQDPGLGLRLIYFSYDVKMKEKGDIPEGYSVSREKKERFSLILESASTNQTSMYLCASSFWTGGYQPQHFGDGTRLSIL.

The chain combines TRBV28 with TRBJ2-4; TRBD1 aligns across 7 bases. The CDR3 contains 14 residues. The V segment lost 6 bases and the J segment 1 base; nucleotides outside the gene matches: 3. Germline loops: CDR1 MDHEN, CDR2 SYDVKM. The CDR3 region has the DNA TGTGCCAGCAGCACAGGGGAGGCCAAAAACATTCAGTACTTC. Residues: CASSTGEAKNIQYF.

The chain couples TRBV7-9 to TRBJ1-4; TRBD1 matches at 7 bases. This CDR3 contains 16 residues. V lost 5 bases, J lost 8 bases, and 14 bases stayed unmatched. Per the germline V gene, CDR1 is SEHNR and CDR2 is FQNEAQ (reference sequence). CDR3 DNA sequence: TGTGCCAGCAGCCCCTTAGAACAGGGGAGGGTCGAAAAACTGTTTTTT. Its protein product is CASSPLEQGRVEKLFF.

The chain employs TRBV6-2 or TRBV6-3 and TRBJ2-1; D unresolved. The CDR3 sequence is 14 residues long. Trimming stripped 0 bases from V and 6 bases from J, with 9 bases between. The V gene's germline CDR1 is MNHEY and CDR2 SVGEGT. Written as DNA, the CDR3 is TGTGCCAGCAGTTACTCCGGGCCCGTCAATGAGCAGTTCTTC. Encoded protein: CASSYSGPVNEQFF.